This T cell receptor beta chain comes out of a study of cytomegalovirus exposure and HLA in healthy donors. Study-wide results and caveats: For most TCR sequences rarity was the rule, although some public TCRs occurred in many donors. Later analysis identified a missense DCLRE1C variant that was linked to TCR beta V- and J-gene trimming.

Regarding donors, all were healthy bone marrow donors. Donors had nominal health at sampling but likely had unrecorded immune exposures. Worth noting for this clone: Antigen unknown.

The study ran its PCR with 60 Vbeta and 13 Jbeta primers. Sequencing was performed with immunoSEQ multiplex PCR; in TCRdb, only in-frame clones are kept and a portion is missing. The sample consists of 150,000 to 200,000 clones, roughly 77% of them appearing once. This TCR came from a man younger than 30 in good health and CMV-seropositive. Sequenced material: PBMCs.

The CDR3 is CASCRLAGGLGETQYF. In nucleotides, the CDR3 is TGTGCCAGCTGCCGACTAGCGGGGGGGCTCGGAGAGACCCAGTACTTC. V gene TRBV5-6 combines with J gene TRBJ2-5; 14 positions match TRBD2. Germline CDR1 is SGHDT and CDR2 is YYEEEE. The ends lost 7 bases at V and 4 bases at J; junction bases unmatched: 9. The CDR3 spans 16 residues.